Sequencing of this T cell receptor beta chain was carried out in a study of cytomegalovirus exposure and HLA in healthy donors. Study-wide points: CMV serostatus alone was available as immune exposure information.

Comments on this clone: As yet, its antigen is unknown.

PCR involved 60 Vbeta and 13 Jbeta primers. Here immunoSEQ multiplex PCR was the method, and the copy in TCRdb shows in-frame clones only, minus some. The data contain nearly 110,000 clones, 65% to 85% of them singletons. CDR3 length: 15 residues. Trimming took 1 base from V and 2 from J, leaving 12 bases between them. CDR1 is MNHNS and CDR2 is SASEGT in the germline V gene. The clonotype was recovered from a man between 18 and 29 years old in good health and CMV-seronegative. The specimen sequenced was PBMCs. V and J are TRBV6-1 and TRBJ2-7, with TRBD1 as a possible D gene (5 bases). For the CDR3, the DNA is TGTGCCAGCAGTGAAGGACAGTACAGAACCTACGAGCAGTACTTC. Encoded protein: CASSEGQYRTYEQYF.